The present T cell receptor beta chain was sequenced within a study of T cells after yellow fever vaccination. Study-level background: Preparing low-cell-number fractions relied on SMART-Seq v4 Ultra Low Input. Broader study findings: Contamination by abundant bulk-population clonotypes could be present in FACS-sorted repertoires.

In making TCR cDNA, 5'RACE template switching added a universal primer site and UMIs to it. TCRdb used MiXCR to reprocess the 5' RACE reads, holding one entry per CDR3 protein. The sample consists of hundreds of thousands of distinct CDR3 sequences, roughly 21% of them appearing once. With respect to this clonotype: Its target is unknown.

V dropped 1 base and J dropped 9 bases, with 13 bases sitting between them. CDR1 and CDR2 (germline): SGHVS, FNYEAQ. This CDR3 is built from 13 residues. This TCR was recovered from a man younger than 40 who received the YFV17D yellow fever vaccine. The chain has TRBV7-6 and TRBJ2-7; D remains ambiguous. The sample was PBMCs, taken 15 days after the yellow fever booster vaccination. The CDR3 sequence: CASSLGGALVQYF. The CDR3, as DNA: TGTGCCAGCAGCTTAGGTGGAGCCTTAGTGCAGTACTTC.